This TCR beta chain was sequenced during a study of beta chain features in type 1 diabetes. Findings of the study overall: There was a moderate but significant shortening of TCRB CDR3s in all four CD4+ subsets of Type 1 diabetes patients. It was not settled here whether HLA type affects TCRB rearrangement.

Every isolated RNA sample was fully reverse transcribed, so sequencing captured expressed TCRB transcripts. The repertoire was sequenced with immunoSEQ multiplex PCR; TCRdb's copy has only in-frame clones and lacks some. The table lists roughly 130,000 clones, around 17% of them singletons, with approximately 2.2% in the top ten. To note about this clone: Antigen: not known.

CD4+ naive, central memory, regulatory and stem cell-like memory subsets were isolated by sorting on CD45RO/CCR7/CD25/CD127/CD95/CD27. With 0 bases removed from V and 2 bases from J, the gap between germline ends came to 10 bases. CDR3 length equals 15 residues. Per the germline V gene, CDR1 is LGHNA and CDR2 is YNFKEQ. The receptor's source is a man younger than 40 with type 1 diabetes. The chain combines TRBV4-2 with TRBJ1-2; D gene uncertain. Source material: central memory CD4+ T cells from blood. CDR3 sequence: CASSQDSVSNYGYTF. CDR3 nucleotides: TGTGCCAGCAGCCAAGATTCGGTGTCGAACTATGGCTACACCTTC.